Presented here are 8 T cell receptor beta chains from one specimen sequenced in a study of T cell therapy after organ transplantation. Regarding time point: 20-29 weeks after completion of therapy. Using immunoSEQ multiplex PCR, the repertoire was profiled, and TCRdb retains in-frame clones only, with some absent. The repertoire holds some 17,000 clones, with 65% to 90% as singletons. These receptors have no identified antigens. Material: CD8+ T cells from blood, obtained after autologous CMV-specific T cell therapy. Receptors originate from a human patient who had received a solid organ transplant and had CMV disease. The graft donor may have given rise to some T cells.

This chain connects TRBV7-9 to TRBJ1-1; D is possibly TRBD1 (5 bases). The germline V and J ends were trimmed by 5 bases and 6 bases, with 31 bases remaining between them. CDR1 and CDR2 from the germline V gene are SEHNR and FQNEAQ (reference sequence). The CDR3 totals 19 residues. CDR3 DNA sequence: TGTGCCAGCAGCCCAACAGTGAGGGGCCTAGGGATGGGTTCGGCTGAAGCTTTCTTT. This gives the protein CASSPTVRGLGMGSAEAFF.

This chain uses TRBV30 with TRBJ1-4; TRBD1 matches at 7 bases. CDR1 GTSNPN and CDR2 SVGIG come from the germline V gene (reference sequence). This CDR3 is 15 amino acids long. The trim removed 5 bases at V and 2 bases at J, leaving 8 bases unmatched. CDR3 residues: CAWLQGGRTNEKLFF. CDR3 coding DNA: TGTGCCTGGCTGCAGGGGGGGCGGACTAATGAAAAACTGTTTTTT.

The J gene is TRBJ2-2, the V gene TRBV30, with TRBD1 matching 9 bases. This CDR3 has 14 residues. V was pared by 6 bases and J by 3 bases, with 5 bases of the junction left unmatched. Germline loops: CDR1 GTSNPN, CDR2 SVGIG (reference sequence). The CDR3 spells CACRTGGDTGELFF. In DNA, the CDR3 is TGTGCCTGCCGAACAGGGGGCGACACCGGGGAGCTGTTTTTT.

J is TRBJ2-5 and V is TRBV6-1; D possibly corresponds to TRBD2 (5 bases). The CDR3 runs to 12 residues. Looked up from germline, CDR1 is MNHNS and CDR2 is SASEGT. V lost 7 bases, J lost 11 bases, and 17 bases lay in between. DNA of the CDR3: TGTGCCAGCATGGGCCCGACGGAGGAGCAGTACTTC. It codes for CASMGPTEEQYF.

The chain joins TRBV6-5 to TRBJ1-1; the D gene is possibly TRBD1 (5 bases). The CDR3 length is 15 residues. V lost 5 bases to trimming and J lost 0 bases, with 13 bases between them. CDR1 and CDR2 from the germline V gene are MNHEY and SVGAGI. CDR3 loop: CASSPGGGMNTEAFF. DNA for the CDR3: TGTGCCAGCAGTCCCGGCGGGGGGATGAACACTGAAGCTTTCTTT.

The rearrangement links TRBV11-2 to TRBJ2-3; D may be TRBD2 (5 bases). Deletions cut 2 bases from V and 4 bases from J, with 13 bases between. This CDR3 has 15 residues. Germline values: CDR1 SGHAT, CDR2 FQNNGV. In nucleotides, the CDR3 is TGTGCCAGCAGCTTAATCGGGAATTCAGCAGATACGCAGTATTTT. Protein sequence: CASSLIGNSADTQYF.

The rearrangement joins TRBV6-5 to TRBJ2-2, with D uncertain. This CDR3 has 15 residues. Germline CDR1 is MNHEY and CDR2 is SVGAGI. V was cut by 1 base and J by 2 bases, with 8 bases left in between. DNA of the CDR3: TGTGCCAGCAGTTACTACCCTCTTAACACCGGGGAGCTGTTTTTT. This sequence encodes CASSYYPLNTGELFF.

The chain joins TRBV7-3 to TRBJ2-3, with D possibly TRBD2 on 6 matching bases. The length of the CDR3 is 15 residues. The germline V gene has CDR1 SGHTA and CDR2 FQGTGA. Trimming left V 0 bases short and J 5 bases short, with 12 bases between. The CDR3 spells CASSLTGAEGDTQYF. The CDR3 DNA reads TGTGCCAGCAGCTTAACTGGGGCGGAGGGAGATACGCAGTATTTT. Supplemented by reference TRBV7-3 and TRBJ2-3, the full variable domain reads GAGVSQTPSNKVTEKGKYVELRCDPISGHTALYWYRQSLGQGPEFLIYFQGTGAADDSGLPNDRFFAVRPEGSVSTLKIQRTERGDSAVYLCASSLTGAEGDTQYFGPGTRLTVL.